This TCR beta chain was identified in a study of T-cell memory formation after mild COVID-19 (dated by TCRdb to the early 2020s). Broadly, across the study: Most TCR sequence clusters were specific to one of the two donors. Longitudinal TCRalpha and TCRbeta repertoire sequencing tracked T-cell clones expanding and contracting after mild COVID-19 in two donors. The cohort comprised two young, previously healthy adult volunteers, one female and one male. Study-level results and caveats: The study covered only two mild cases, and larger cohorts including severe cases with pre-infection samples were considered necessary. Some responding clones were detected in pre-infection memory, which suggested that pre-existing cross-reactive memory T cells had joined the SARS-CoV-2 response. From day 15 to 85, contracting clones showed balanced CD4/CD8 phenotypes, whereas a second wave of clones that expanded from day 15 to 37 leaned towards CD4+. The second-wave clones that peaked on day 37 were not confirmed to be SARS-CoV-2 specific. Contracting CD4+ clones were found mainly in CM and EM memory subsets, while CD8+ clones were enriched in EMRA.

V is clipped by 5 bases and J by 0 bases, and the sequence between their germline boundaries is 13 bases long. From cysteine to phenylalanine, the CDR3 is 15 amino acids long. Only CDR3 DNA remains: 45 bases, in frame from the first base. From a lookup of the germline V gene (reference sequence), CDR1 and CDR2 are SEHNR and FQNEAQ. The data were produced on an Illumina NovaSeq 6000. Using 5'RACE with constant-segment primers, TCRalpha and TCRbeta cDNA libraries were constructed, with sample barcodes and unique molecular identifiers added in the process. Trizol reagent was used to extract RNA from every sample. Amplification of the libraries took two PCR steps, and the second step added a second sample barcode plus Illumina TruSeq adapters. The libraries were sequenced on an Illumina NovaSeq using 2 x 150 bp paired-end reads. In the authors' own workflow: Reads were demultiplexed and collapsed into UMI-guided consensus sequences with migec v1.2.7. Using mixcr v2.1.11, the UMI consensuses were aligned to TRA and TRB V and J templates and assembled into clonotypes. A clonotype was counted as expanded or contracted only when both edgeR and NoisET called the clonotype significant, with the noise models trained on biological replicates. For edgeR calls, a false discovery rate-adjusted p below 0.01 and a log2 fold-change threshold of 1 were applied. PCA with hierarchical clustering of max-normalized trajectories of the 1000 most abundant clonotypes was used as exploratory dynamics analysis. Separately sequenced CD4+ and CD8+ repertoires were used to assign a CD4 or CD8 phenotype to each responding clone. The raw public data were reprocessed by TCRdb itself: fastp quality trimming at Q25, MiXCR clonotype calling, in-frame beta chains only. Rows with one shared CDR3 protein collapse into an entry with the most common genes and DNA. TCRdb's processing, not the study's, gives the V and J calls here. Present in this sample are fewer than 90,000 distinct CDR3 sequences, around 13% of which were seen just once. The top ten clones comprise 41% of the sample.

This clonotype was found a few times. The target of this receptor is not known. Base qualities are missing; no much larger clone stands one base away. PBMCs were isolated by Ficoll-Paque density gradient centrifugation. Sequencing input: PBMCs or a T cell subset sorted from them (not recorded which). This TCR was sampled from a man between 18 and 35 years old who had mild COVID-19 (a few samples of this study predate the infection). The sample titles of this study are shuffled in the database, so cell type and time point are left out; the donor was told from shared clones. The rearranged chain carries TRBV7-9 and TRBJ1-1, with the D gene call left open. The nucleotide sequence reads TGTGCCAGCAGCCGTCTCGTTGGGATGAACACTGAAGCTTTCTTT. This gives the protein CASSRLVGMNTEAFF.